The 32 T cell receptor beta chains reported below all come from one sample, sequenced in a study of blood T cell repertoires in COVID-19. Clones were read by immunoSEQ multiplex PCR, and TCRdb kept only the in-frame ones, dropping some. The sample has 270,000 or so clones, 82% seen once; the top ten hold roughly 3%. Input material: peripheral blood. The receptors originated from a young woman with acute or convalescent COVID-19.

This clone was counted between two and nine times. V gene TRBV7-2 combines with J gene TRBJ2-1, with 9 bases aligning to TRBD1. This CDR3 has 15 residues. V gave up 5 bases and J gave up 8 bases; unmatched junction bases: 10. Germline CDR1 and CDR2: SGHTA and FQGNSA. The CDR3 DNA reads TGTGCCAGCAGCCTCCTGGGACAGGGTATGGATGAGCAGTTCTTC. It encodes CASSLLGQGMDEQFF.

The V gene is TRBV19, the J gene TRBJ1-6; maybe TRBD1 (6 bases). V lost 9 bases, J lost 0 bases, and 12 bases lay in between. The CDR3 contains 15 residues. From germline, CDR1 is LNHDA and CDR2 SQIVND (reference sequence). CDR3: CASNRVSSYNSPLHF. The CDR3 DNA reads as TGTGCCAGCAACAGGGTGAGCTCCTATAATTCACCCCTCCACTTT.

This chain links TRBV5-1 with TRBJ2-3, with TRBD2 identical over 8 bases. Per germline, CDR1 SGHRS and CDR2 YFSETQ. The CDR3 has 17 residues. V lost 4 bases to trimming and J lost 2 bases; unmatched junction nucleotides: 12. The CDR3 loop is CASSESVAGYYTDTQYF. In DNA form, the CDR3 reads TGCGCCAGCAGCGAATCGGTAGCGGGGTATTACACAGATACGCAGTATTTT. Together with reference TRBV5-1 and TRBJ2-3, the CDR3 gives the full variable domain: KAGVTQTPRYLIKTRGQQVTLSCSPISGHRSVSWYQQTPGQGLQFLFEYFSETQRNKGNFPGRFSGRQFSNSRSEMNVSTLELGDSALYLCASSESVAGYYTDTQYFGPGTRLTVL.

The chain recombines TRBV27 with TRBJ2-1; 11 bases are shared with TRBD2. Trimming took 4 bases from V and 8 from J; bases not matched to a gene: 13. The CDR3 is 17 residues long. Germline V CDR1 and CDR2: MNHEY, SMNVEV (reference sequence). CDR3 coding DNA: TGTGCCAGCAGTTCCACCATACTAGCGGGAGTTAACTATGAGCAGTTCTTC. It is translated as CASSSTILAGVNYEQFF.

The CDR3 DNA is TGTGCCAGCAGCCCAAGGACTACCTACGAGCAGTACTTC. Amino acid sequence: CASSPRTTYEQYF. The chain employs TRBV3-1 (or the pseudogene TRBV3-2) and TRBJ2-7; weak D call: TRBD2 (6 bases). Germline lookup yields CDR1 LGHDT and CDR2 YNNKEL (reference sequence). CDR3 length equals 13 residues. Deletions cut 4 bases from V and 2 bases from J, with 9 bases between.

The chain couples TRBV7-9 to TRBJ2-5, with 8 bases lining up with TRBD1. The CDR3 extends over 14 amino acids. J gave up 9 bases and V 1 base, and 7 bases lay outside the gene matches. Germline CDR1 and CDR2: SEHNR and FQNEAQ (reference sequence). The chain's CDR3 is CASSLGQGLRSQYF. The CDR3 nucleotides read TGTGCCAGCAGCTTAGGACAGGGGCTTAGGTCCCAGTACTTC.

The chain uses TRBV11-2 and TRBJ2-1, with a weak D call TRBD2 (5 bases). Trimming shortened V by 4 bases and J by 9 bases, and 19 bases separated the two germline ends. The germline CDR1 and CDR2 sequences are SGHAT and FQNNGV. The CDR3 length is 15 residues. The chain's CDR3 is CASSSPAVPLVEQFF. The CDR3 nucleotides read TGTGCCAGCAGCTCACCAGCGGTACCCCTGGTTGAGCAGTTCTTC.

The chain has TRBV14 and TRBJ2-2; TRBD1 matches 7 bases. J was trimmed by 4 bases and V by 0 bases; bases with no gene match: 8. Per germline, CDR1 SGHDN and CDR2 FVKESK. CDR3 length: 17 amino acids. CDR3 amino acids: CASSQEGQVTITGELFF. The CDR3, as DNA: TGTGCCAGCAGCCAAGAAGGACAGGTTACCATCACCGGGGAGCTGTTTTTT.

This clone turned up a few times. This chain joins TRBV6-5 and TRBJ1-6; D may be TRBD1 (5 bases). Trimming removed 6 bases from V and 10 bases from J, with 16 bases in between. The CDR3 runs 14 residues. The germline V gene encodes CDR1 MNHEY and CDR2 SVGAGI. The CDR3 protein is CASRSSGSSSPLHF. In DNA form, the CDR3 reads TGTGCCAGCAGATCATCAGGGTCCTCCTCACCCCTCCACTTT.

This clone was counted only a few times. V gene TRBV6-6 combines with J gene TRBJ2-5; 14 positions agree with TRBD2. The CDR3 extends over 21 amino acids. Germline CDR1 MNHNY, CDR2 SVGAGI (reference sequence). V shed 5 bases and J 1 base; nucleotides not matched to a gene: 18. The CDR3 spells CASSPRTPGTSGSYPQETQYF. The CDR3 nucleotides read TGTGCCAGCAGTCCACGAACCCCAGGGACTAGCGGGAGTTACCCCCAAGAGACCCAGTACTTC.

The genes are TRBV13 and TRBJ1-1; perhaps TRBD1 as D (6 bases). This CDR3 comprises 13 residues. V was clipped by 6 bases and J by 8 bases, with 16 bases between them. CDR1 and CDR2 from the germline V gene are PRHDT and FYEKMQ (reference sequence). CDR3 region: CASSFRSGGEAFF. The CDR3 DNA sequence: TGTGCCAGCAGTTTCAGATCGGGGGGCGAAGCTTTCTTT.

This chain joins TRBV5-8 and TRBJ1-4; 9 nucleotides agree with TRBD1. J was trimmed by 7 bases and V by 4 bases; bases with no gene match: 5. The CDR3 is 14 residues long. Looked up from germline, CDR1 is SGHTS and CDR2 is YDEGEE. Here the CDR3 DNA reads TGTGCCAGCAGCCTGGGACAGGGTATTGAAAAACTGTTTTTT. It specifies CASSLGQGIEKLFF.

The chain combines TRBV19 with TRBJ1-1; no clear D gene. Trimming cost V 7 bases and J 5 bases, with 23 bases left between them. CDR3 size: 16 residues. In germline, CDR1 is LNHDA, CDR2 SQIVND (reference sequence). The CDR3 spells CASTNQHEGAWTEAFF. In DNA, the CDR3 is TGTGCCAGTACCAATCAACATGAGGGCGCGTGGACTGAAGCTTTCTTT.

This sequence joins TRBV6-2 or TRBV6-3 and TRBJ2-1; 9 nucleotides line up with TRBD2. The CDR3 is 16 amino acids. V gave up 3 bases and J gave up 4 bases; unmatched junction bases: 7. Germline lookup yields CDR1 MNHEY and CDR2 SVGEGT. The CDR3 nucleotides are TGTGCCAGCAGTTATGGAGCGGGAGGAAGGTACAATGAGCAGTTCTTC. Translating it yields CASSYGAGGRYNEQFF.

CDR3 loop: CASSLALGLGRDEQYF. CDR3 DNA sequence: TGTGCCAGCAGCTTGGCCCTAGGACTAGGGAGGGACGAGCAGTACTTC. The rearrangement links TRBV5-4 to TRBJ2-7; 7 positions agree with TRBD2. The J segment lost 5 bases and the V segment lost 0 bases, leaving 11 bases of the junction unmatched. Germline-derived CDR1 and CDR2 are SGHNT and YYREEE (reference sequence). The CDR3 runs to 16 residues.

The chain combines TRBV30 with TRBJ1-6; TRBD1 might be the D (5 bases). V was clipped by 0 bases and J by 5 bases, with 14 bases between them. This CDR3 has 16 residues. Germline V gives CDR1 GTSNPN, CDR2 SVGIG (reference sequence). The CDR3 DNA is TGTGCCTGGAGTGTATTCTGGACACCACATAATTCACCCCTCCACTTT. This gives the protein CAWSVFWTPHNSPLHF.

The rearrangement links TRBV7-9 to TRBJ2-1; 10 positions match TRBD2. Germline CDR1 is SEHNR and CDR2 is FQNEAQ (reference sequence). This CDR3 contains 19 residues. V gave up 6 bases and J gave up 0 bases; unmatched junction bases: 14. CDR3 DNA sequence: TGTGCCAGCAGTCCGCGGACTAGCGGCGGTAAAAGCTCCTACAATGAGCAGTTCTTC. Translated: CASSPRTSGGKSSYNEQFF.

This chain uses TRBV5-1 with TRBJ1-4, with 7 positions matching TRBD1. This CDR3 is built from 15 residues. CDR1 and CDR2 (germline): SGHRS, YFSETQ. The J segment lost 7 bases and the V segment lost 2 bases, leaving 8 bases of the junction unmatched. CDR3 in DNA: TGCGCCAGCAGCTTTTTGGGACAGTTTCCTGAAAAACTGTTTTTT. It specifies CASSFLGQFPEKLFF.

The V call is TRBV12-5, the J call TRBJ2-2; D perhaps matches TRBD2 (5 bases). The V end was cut by 8 bases, the J end by 0 bases, with 10 bases between. The V gene's germline CDR1 is LGHNT and CDR2 FRNRAP. This CDR3 has 14 residues. The CDR3 DNA follows: TGTGCTAGTCGGACGGAGGCGAACACCGGGGAGCTGTTTTTT. Protein: CASRTEANTGELFF.

In the case of this clone: One junction end disagrees with the germline gene, perhaps due to a read error. CDR3 nucleotides: TGTGCCAGTAGTGCCGGGACTAGCGGGAGCACCGATACGCAGTATTTT. This codes for CASSAGTSGSTDTQYF. This chain connects TRBV19 to TRBJ2-3; 14 bases fit TRBD2. The CDR3 consists of 16 residues. Germline values: CDR1 LNHDA, CDR2 SQIVND (reference sequence).

This chain joins TRBV4-1 and TRBJ1-6; a weak D match, TRBD1 (5 bases). The V and J ends lost 1 base and 5 bases respectively, with 9 bases between them. The CDR3 contains 15 residues. CDR1 and CDR2 from the germline V gene are MGHRA and YSYEKL. CDR3 sequence reads: CASSQGEGDNSPLHF. CDR3 sequence (DNA): TGCGCCAGCAGCCAAGGGGAAGGGGATAATTCACCCCTCCACTTT.

This rearrangement joins TRBV11-3 to TRBJ2-3; D unresolved. The CDR3 is 13 amino acids. CDR1 and CDR2 from the germline V gene are SGHNT and YENEEA. Trimming took 6 bases from V and 3 from J, leaving 10 bases between them. CDR3 loop: CASSSVFTDTQYF. In DNA form, the CDR3 reads TGTGCCAGCAGTTCAGTTTTTACAGATACGCAGTATTTT.

This chain links TRBV18 with TRBJ1-1; D is unclear. The CDR3 has 13 residues. Per the germline V gene, CDR1 is KGHSH and CDR2 is LQKENI. V gave up 0 bases and J gave up 6 bases, with 8 bases separating them. The CDR3 bases are TGTGCCAGCTCACCACCAGCAGGCGCTGAAGCTTTCTTT. This sequence encodes CASSPPAGAEAFF.

The chain links TRBV18 to TRBJ2-5; the match to TRBD1 covers 7 bases. Germline V gives CDR1 KGHSH, CDR2 LQKENI. V lost 3 bases to trimming and J lost 2 bases; unmatched junction nucleotides: 9. The CDR3 sequence is 16 residues long. CDR3 sequence: CASSPAPRTGQETQYF. CDR3 nucleotide sequence: TGTGCCAGCTCACCCGCCCCACGGACAGGTCAAGAGACCCAGTACTTC.

This clone has a handful of counts. The chain joins TRBV10-2 to TRBJ2-7; 9 bases agree with TRBD2. V trimming: 4 bases; J trimming: 7 bases; junction bases outside the gene matches: 5. CDR3 length: 13 amino acids. Germline CDR1 and CDR2: WSHSY and SAAADI. As DNA, the CDR3 is TGCGCCAGCAGTGCGGGACTAGCATGGGAGCAGTACTTC. Encoded protein: CASSAGLAWEQYF.

The J gene is TRBJ1-1, the V gene TRBV6-6; unclear D gene. Germline V CDR1 and CDR2: MNHNY, SVGAGI (reference sequence). The CDR3 consists of 14 residues. Trimming took off 1 base at V and 1 base at J, with 7 bases between the two ends. The CDR3 sequence is CASSYWQENTEAFF. The CDR3 region has the DNA TGTGCCAGCAGTTACTGGCAGGAGAACACTGAAGCTTTCTTT.

The rearrangement uses TRBV6-5 and TRBJ2-7, with 8 bases fitting TRBD1. V lost 5 bases to trimming and J lost 2 bases; unmatched junction nucleotides: 5. The CDR3 has 14 amino acids. The germline V gene has CDR1 MNHEY and CDR2 SVGAGI. DNA of the CDR3: TGTGCCAGCAGTAAACAGGGGGGCGCCTACGAGCAGTACTTC. Translation gives CASSKQGGAYEQYF.

The J gene is TRBJ1-2, the V gene TRBV7-2, with 11 bases identical to TRBD1. There are 14 residues in the CDR3. V lost 5 bases and J lost 8; bases outside the gene matches: 7. CDR1 is SGHTA and CDR2 is FQGNSA in the germline V gene. CDR3 nucleotide sequence: TGTGCCAGCAGCACTGGACAGGGGGCGGAAGGCTACACCTTC. Its translation: CASSTGQGAEGYTF.

This chain uses TRBV7-6 with TRBJ1-1, with 9 positions matching TRBD1. This CDR3 region has 17 residues. Per the germline V gene, CDR1 is SGHVS and CDR2 is FNYEAQ. V trimming: 4 bases; J trimming: 1 base; junction bases outside the gene matches: 10. The CDR3 protein is CASSYPAQGAGNTEAFF. The CDR3 DNA reads TGTGCCAGCAGCTATCCAGCACAGGGGGCAGGGAACACTGAAGCTTTCTTT.

This clone occurred many times. V and J are TRBV18 and TRBJ2-1, with no clear D. V was clipped by 3 bases and J by 0 bases, with 9 bases between them. The CDR3 loop spans 15 amino acids. Germline V gene data show CDR1 as KGHSH and CDR2 as LQKENI. The CDR3 nucleotides read TGTGCCAGCTCACCGCGCTTAACCTCCTACAATGAGCAGTTCTTC. Its protein product is CASSPRLTSYNEQFF.

The rearrangement uses TRBV28 and TRBJ2-1; possibly TRBD1 for D (6 bases). This CDR3 has 14 amino acids. The germline gives CDR1 MDHEN, CDR2 SYDVKM. V lost 5 bases and J 4 bases, leaving 12 bases between the germline ends. CDR3 protein: CASSLPGAYNEQFF. The DNA for the CDR3 is TGTGCCAGCAGTCTCCCAGGGGCATACAATGAGCAGTTCTTC. Combining the CDR3 with reference TRBV28 and TRBJ2-1 gives the whole variable domain DVKVTQSSRYLVKRTGEKVFLECVQDMDHENMFWYRQDPGLGLRLIYFSYDVKMKEKGDIPEGYSVSREKKERFSLILESASTNQTSMYLCASSLPGAYNEQFFGPGTRLTVL.

This CDR3 reads CASSPYSGRMETQYF. The CDR3 nucleotides are TGTGCCAGCAGCCCTTATAGCGGGAGGATGGAGACCCAGTACTTC. The chain couples TRBV14 to TRBJ2-5, with 10 bases that match TRBD2. V lost 4 bases, J lost 5 bases, and 7 bases stayed unmatched. The germline gives CDR1 SGHDN, CDR2 FVKESK. This CDR3 has 15 residues. The full variable domain, completed using reference TRBV14 and TRBJ2-5, is EAGVTQFPSHSVIEKGQTVTLRCDPISGHDNLYWYRRVMGKEIKFLLHFVKESKQDESGMPNNRFLAERTGGTYSTLKVQPAELEDSGVYFCASSPYSGRMETQYFGPGTRLLVL.